At least ten counts were recorded for the clone carrying this TCR beta chain. Its target is not known. This specimen comes from a study of identical twins. Donors uniformly comprised healthy Caucasians. Germline V gene sequence: CDR1 SQVTM, CDR2 ANQGSEA. Trimming cost V 4 bases and J 3 bases; bases outside gene matches: 4. This CDR3 has 14 residues. TCRdb independently ran MiXCR on the 5' RACE reads; one entry per CDR3 protein. The sample contains 1.5 million to 2 million distinct CDR3 sequences, roughly 35% of which appear only once. Whole-study results and caveats: In drawing conclusions, the study used cross-sectional statistical analysis and did not follow the same donors. Cord blood beta clonotypes present at high abundance carried fewer insertions; no such pattern appeared in memory repertoires.

The V and J genes are TRBV29-1 and TRBJ1-2, with TRBD1 matching 11 bases. Input material: cord blood. This receptor was identified in a newborn girl in good health. The DNA for the CDR3 is TGCAGCGTTGGGGACAGGGGGTTCGACTATGGCTACACCTTC. Translated, it gives CSVGDRGFDYGYTF.